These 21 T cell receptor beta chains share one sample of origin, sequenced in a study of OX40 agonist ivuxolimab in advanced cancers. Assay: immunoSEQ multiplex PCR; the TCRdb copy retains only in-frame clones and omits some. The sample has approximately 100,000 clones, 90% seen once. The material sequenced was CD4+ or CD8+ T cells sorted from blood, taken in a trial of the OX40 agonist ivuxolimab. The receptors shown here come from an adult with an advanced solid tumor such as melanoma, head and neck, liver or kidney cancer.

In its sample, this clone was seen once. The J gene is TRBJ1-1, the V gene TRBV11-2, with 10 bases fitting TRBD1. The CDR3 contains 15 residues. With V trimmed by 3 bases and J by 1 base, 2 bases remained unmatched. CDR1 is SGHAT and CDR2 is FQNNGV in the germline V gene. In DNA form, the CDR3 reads TGTGCCAGCAGCTTTAGACAGGGGGCGAACACTGAAGCTTTCTTT. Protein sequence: CASSFRQGANTEAFF.

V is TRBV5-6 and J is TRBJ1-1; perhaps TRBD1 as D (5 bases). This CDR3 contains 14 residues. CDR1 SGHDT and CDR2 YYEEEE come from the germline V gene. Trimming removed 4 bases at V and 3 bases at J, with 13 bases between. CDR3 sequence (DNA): TGTGCCAGCAGCACACTGACAGTCTACACTGAAGCTTTCTTT. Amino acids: CASSTLTVYTEAFF.

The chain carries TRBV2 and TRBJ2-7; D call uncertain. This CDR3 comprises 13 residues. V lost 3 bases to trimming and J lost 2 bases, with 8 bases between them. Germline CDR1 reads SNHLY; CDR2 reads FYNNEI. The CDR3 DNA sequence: TGTGCCAGCAGTGATAGGTCGACCTACGAGCAGTACTTC. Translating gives CASSDRSTYEQYF.

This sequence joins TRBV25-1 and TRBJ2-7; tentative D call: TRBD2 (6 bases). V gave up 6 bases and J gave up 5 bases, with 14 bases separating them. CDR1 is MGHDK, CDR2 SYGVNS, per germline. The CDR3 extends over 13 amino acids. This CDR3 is CASSDYGEDEQYF. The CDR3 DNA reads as TGTGCCAGCAGCGATTACGGGGAGGACGAGCAGTACTTC.

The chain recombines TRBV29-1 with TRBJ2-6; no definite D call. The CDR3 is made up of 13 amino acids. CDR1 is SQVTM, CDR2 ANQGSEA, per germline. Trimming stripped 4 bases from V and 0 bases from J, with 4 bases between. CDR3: CSVGPSGANVLTF. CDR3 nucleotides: TGCAGCGTTGGACCCTCTGGGGCCAACGTCCTGACTTTC.

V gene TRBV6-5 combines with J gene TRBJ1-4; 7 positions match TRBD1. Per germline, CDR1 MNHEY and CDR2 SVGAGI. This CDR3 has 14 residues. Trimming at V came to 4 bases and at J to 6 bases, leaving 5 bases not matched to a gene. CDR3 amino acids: CASSLGTDDEKLFF. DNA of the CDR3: TGTGCCAGCAGTTTAGGGACAGATGATGAAAAACTGTTTTTT.

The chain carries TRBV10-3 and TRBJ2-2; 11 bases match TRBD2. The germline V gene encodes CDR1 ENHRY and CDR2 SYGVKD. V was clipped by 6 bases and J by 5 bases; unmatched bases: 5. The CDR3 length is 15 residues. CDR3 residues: CAIRPGLAETGELFF. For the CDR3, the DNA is TGTGCCATCAGACCGGGACTAGCGGAGACCGGGGAGCTGTTTTTT.

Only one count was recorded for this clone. The CDR3 coding sequence is TGTGCCATCCAGGGAGCCTCCGAGACCCAGTACTTC. Protein: CAIQGASETQYF. The genes are TRBV10-3 and TRBJ2-5; either TRBD1 or TRBD2 may supply D (5 bases each). The CDR3 runs 12 residues. Trimming pared 8 bases from V and 5 bases from J, leaving 12 bases between. Germline CDR1 ENHRY, CDR2 SYGVKD.

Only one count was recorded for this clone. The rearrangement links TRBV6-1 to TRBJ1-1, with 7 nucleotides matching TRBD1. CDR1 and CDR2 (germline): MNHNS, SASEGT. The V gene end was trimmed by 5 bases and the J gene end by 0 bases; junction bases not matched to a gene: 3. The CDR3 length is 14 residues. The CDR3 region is CASSPGTVNTEAFF. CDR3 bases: TGTGCCAGCAGTCCCGGGACAGTGAACACTGAAGCTTTCTTT.

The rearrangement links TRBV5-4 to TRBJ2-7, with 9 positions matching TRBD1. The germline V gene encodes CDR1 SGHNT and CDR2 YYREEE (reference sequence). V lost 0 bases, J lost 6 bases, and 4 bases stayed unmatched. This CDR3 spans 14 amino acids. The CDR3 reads CASSLATGGREQYF. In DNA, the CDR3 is TGTGCCAGCAGCTTGGCGACAGGGGGGCGCGAGCAGTACTTC.

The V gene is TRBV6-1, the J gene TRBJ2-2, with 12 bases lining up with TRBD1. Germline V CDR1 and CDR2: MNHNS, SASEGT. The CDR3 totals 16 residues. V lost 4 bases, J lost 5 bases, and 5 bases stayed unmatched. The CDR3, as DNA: TGTGCCAGCAGTGGACGGGACAGGGGGCGGACCGGGGAGCTGTTTTTT. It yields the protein CASSGRDRGRTGELFF.

This CDR3 reads CASSPLLPGYNEQFF. The DNA of the CDR3 is TGTGCCAGCAGCCCCCTCTTGCCGGGCTACAATGAGCAGTTCTTC. The chain is built from TRBV9 and TRBJ2-1; D gene ambiguous. Germline loops: CDR1 SGDLS, CDR2 YYNGEE. Trimming removed 4 bases at V and 3 bases at J, with 14 bases between. The CDR3 sequence is 15 residues long.

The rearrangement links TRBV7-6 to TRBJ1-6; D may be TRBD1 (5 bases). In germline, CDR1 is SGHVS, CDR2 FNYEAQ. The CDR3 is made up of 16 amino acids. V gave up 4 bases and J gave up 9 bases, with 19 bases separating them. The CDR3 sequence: CASSSNRGEDRSPLHF. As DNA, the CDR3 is TGTGCCAGCAGCTCGAATAGGGGAGAGGACCGTTCACCCCTCCACTTT.

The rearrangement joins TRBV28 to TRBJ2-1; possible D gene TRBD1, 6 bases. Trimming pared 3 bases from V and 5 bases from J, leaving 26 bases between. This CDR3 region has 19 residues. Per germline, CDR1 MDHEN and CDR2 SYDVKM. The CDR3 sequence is CASSLLTFRTRGPHNEQFF. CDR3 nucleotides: TGTGCCAGCAGTTTGTTAACGTTTCGGACCAGGGGACCACACAATGAGCAGTTCTTC.

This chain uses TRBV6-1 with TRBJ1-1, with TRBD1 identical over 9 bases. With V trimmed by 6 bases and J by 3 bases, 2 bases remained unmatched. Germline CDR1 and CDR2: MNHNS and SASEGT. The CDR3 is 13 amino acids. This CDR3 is CASRDRGYTEAFF. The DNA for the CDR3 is TGTGCCAGCAGGGACAGGGGATACACTGAAGCTTTCTTT.

CDR3 in DNA: TGTGCCAGCAGCTCGCGCGAATCGACAGGAGCCCAAGAGACCCAGTACTTC. It translates to CASSSRESTGAQETQYF. J is TRBJ2-5 and V is TRBV7-9, with D perhaps TRBD1 (6 bases). CDR1 and CDR2 from the germline V gene are SEHNR and FQNEAQ (reference sequence). The V gene lost 4 bases and the J gene lost 1 base, with 19 bases spanning the gap. The CDR3 loop spans 17 amino acids.

The CDR3 DNA reads TGTGCCAGCAGTTTACATTCTAACTATGGCTACACCTTC. This encodes CASSLHSNYGYTF. V and J are TRBV27 and TRBJ1-2; D is ambiguous. This CDR3 has 13 residues. Trimming stripped 2 bases from V and 0 bases from J, with 4 bases between. From germline, CDR1 is MNHEY and CDR2 SMNVEV (reference sequence).

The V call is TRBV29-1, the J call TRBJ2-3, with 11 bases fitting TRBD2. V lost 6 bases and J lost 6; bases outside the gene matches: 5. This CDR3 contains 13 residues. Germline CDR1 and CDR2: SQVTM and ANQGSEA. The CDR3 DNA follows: TGCAGCGTCACTAGCGGGAGTTGGGATACGCAGTATTTT. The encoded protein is CSVTSGSWDTQYF.

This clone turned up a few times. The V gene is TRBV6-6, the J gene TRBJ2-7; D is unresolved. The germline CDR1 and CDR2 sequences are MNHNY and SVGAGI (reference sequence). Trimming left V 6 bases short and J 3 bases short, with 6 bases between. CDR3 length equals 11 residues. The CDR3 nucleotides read TGTGCCAGCAGCCCACTCTACGAGCAGTACTTC. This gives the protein CASSPLYEQYF.

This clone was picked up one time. CDR3: CASSLWGGNTEAFF. The CDR3 DNA is TGTGCCAGCAGCTTATGGGGGGGGAACACTGAAGCTTTCTTT. The chain uses TRBV5-8 and TRBJ1-1; perhaps TRBD1 as D (5 bases). Germline V gene sequence: CDR1 SGHTS, CDR2 YDEGEE. Trimming removed 2 bases at V and 1 base at J, with 9 bases between. CDR3 length: 14 amino acids.

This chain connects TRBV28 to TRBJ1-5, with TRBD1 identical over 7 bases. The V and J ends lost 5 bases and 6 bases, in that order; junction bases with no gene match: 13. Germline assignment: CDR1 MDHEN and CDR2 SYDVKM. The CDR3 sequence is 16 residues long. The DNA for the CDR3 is TGTGCCAGCAGTATGCTAGCCGGGACAGTCTCTCAGCCCCAGCATTTT. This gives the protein CASSMLAGTVSQPQHF.